This T cell receptor beta chain derives from a study of T cell repertoires in cytomegalovirus infection. The study's findings and limits: Cumulated frequencies of public TCR beta families served to identify carriers of CMV plus the relevant HLA.

This clonotype was counted between two and nine times. Its target is unknown. Per the germline V gene, CDR1 is SGHAT and CDR2 is FQNNGV. The CDR3 extends over 15 amino acids. V dropped 2 bases and J dropped 5 bases, with 15 bases sitting between them. TCRdb independently ran MiXCR on the reads; one entry per CDR3 protein. The sample lists hundreds of thousands of distinct CDR3 sequences; about 33% were seen once. The V gene is TRBV11-2, the J gene TRBJ1-2; D is perhaps TRBD1 (5 bases). The source is a human donor in good health (CMV status not recorded). Some clones in this sample may be carry-over from other donors' samples. This specimen was cultured PBMCs, taken from culture after CMV antigen stimulation. The CDR3 DNA reads as TGTGCCAGCAGCTTAAGTGGGACCCTCGCTTATGGCTACACCTTC. Translation: CASSLSGTLAYGYTF.